Listed below are T cell receptor beta chains from one sample, sequenced in a study of human T cells and chemical hapten exposure. TCRdb itself ran the RACE reads through MiXCR, one entry per CDR3 protein. The sample lists 50,000 or so distinct CDR3 sequences; about 10% were seen once. Sequenced here: whole blood, sampled in connection with sensitization to the hapten diphenylcyclopropenone (DPC). These receptor sequences come from a middle-aged woman with alopecia areata. Some clones in this sample may be carry-over from other donors' samples. Each CDR3 is given with its conserved first and last residue. Each record gives: V gene, J gene, clone size, CDR3 protein. Size tells how often a clone was seen (once, few, many) or the class of an expanded clone, and some rows leave it out.

V gene: TRBV20-1; J gene: TRBJ2-7; clone size: NA; CDR3 protein: CSGNSQYEQYF
V gene: TRBV5-1; J gene: TRBJ1-1; clone size: NA; CDR3 protein: CASSLDGGGGTEAFF
V gene: TRBV5-6; J gene: TRBJ2-1; clone size: many; CDR3 protein: CASSYTSGGALSNEQFF
V gene: TRBV18; J gene: TRBJ1-1; clone size: many; CDR3 protein: CASSPMGQGANEAFF
V gene: TRBV5-1; J gene: TRBJ1-1; clone size: many; CDR3 protein: CASSPPGAGNTEAFF
V gene: TRBV10-3; J gene: TRBJ2-3; clone size: NA; CDR3 protein: CATSDSQGTDTQYF
V gene: TRBV12-3/TRBV12-4; J gene: TRBJ2-4; clone size: NA; CDR3 protein: CANSYPGAKNIQYF
V gene: TRBV6-5; J gene: TRBJ1-1; clone size: many; CDR3 protein: CASSATGNPNTEAFF
V gene: TRBV6-5; J gene: TRBJ2-7; clone size: few; CDR3 protein: CASSSDTYEQYF
V gene: TRBV28; J gene: TRBJ2-7; clone size: few; CDR3 protein: CASSFPTSGGAHEQYF
V gene: TRBV12-2; J gene: TRBJ1-5; clone size: many; CDR3 protein: CASRPRLRRSNQPQHF
V gene: TRBV19; J gene: TRBJ1-5; clone size: many; CDR3 protein: CASSIRTDQPQHF
V gene: TRBV11-1; J gene: TRBJ1-4; clone size: many; CDR3 protein: CASSFGDRGRGEKLFF
V gene: TRBV11-3; J gene: TRBJ2-7; clone size: many; CDR3 protein: CASSLLGTLAHEQYF
V gene: TRBV28; J gene: TRBJ1-5; clone size: few; CDR3 protein: CASSRSGTAVGQPQHF
V gene: TRBV6-6; J gene: TRBJ2-2; clone size: few; CDR3 protein: CASRNGVTGELFF
V gene: TRBV6-2/TRBV6-3; J gene: TRBJ2-7; clone size: NA; CDR3 protein: CASSSTGVEQYF
V gene: TRBV14; J gene: TRBJ1-1; clone size: few; CDR3 protein: CASSQDTWTGTAEAFF
V gene: TRBV6-6; J gene: TRBJ2-3; clone size: many; CDR3 protein: CASIIGTSGRPTDTQYF
V gene: TRBV5-5; J gene: TRBJ2-7; clone size: few; CDR3 protein: CASRPGQGSLYEQYF
V gene: TRBV19; J gene: TRBJ2-1; clone size: NA; CDR3 protein: CASSMTPWPPYNEQFF
V gene: TRBV5-1; J gene: TRBJ1-2; clone size: NA; CDR3 protein: CAIPTGPYGYTF
V gene: TRBV7-3; J gene: TRBJ2-1; clone size: many; CDR3 protein: CASSLAGSYNEQFF
V gene: TRBV5-6; J gene: TRBJ2-1; clone size: many; CDR3 protein: CASSLREVRFNEQFF
V gene: TRBV4-1; J gene: TRBJ2-1; clone size: many; CDR3 protein: CASSLHPRLAANEQFF
V gene: TRBV7-2; J gene: TRBJ1-5; clone size: NA; CDR3 protein: CASSPSGTGGGTAQHF
V gene: TRBV5-1; J gene: TRBJ2-1; clone size: many; CDR3 protein: CASSLRGDDEQFF
V gene: TRBV28; J gene: TRBJ2-7; clone size: NA; CDR3 protein: CATAPVPYEQYF
V gene: TRBV11-2; J gene: TRBJ1-1; clone size: few; CDR3 protein: CASSLLRGTGSEAFF
V gene: TRBV7-6; J gene: TRBJ2-1; clone size: many; CDR3 protein: CASSSQGLAGVTEQFF
V gene: TRBV9; J gene: TRBJ1-2; clone size: NA; CDR3 protein: CASSGAPVPRYGYTF
V gene: TRBV5-4; J gene: TRBJ2-3; clone size: few; CDR3 protein: CASSTTGTSGRDTQYF
V gene: TRBV6-6; J gene: TRBJ1-1; clone size: NA; CDR3 protein: CASSYSFSTGTEAFF
V gene: TRBV7-8; J gene: TRBJ2-1; clone size: many; CDR3 protein: CASSLVSSGIPNEQFF
V gene: TRBV2; J gene: TRBJ2-7; clone size: many; CDR3 protein: CASTPGQSYEQYF
V gene: TRBV24-1; J gene: TRBJ2-1; clone size: many; CDR3 protein: CATSDPTSGEKFSFYNEQFF
V gene: TRBV7-6; J gene: TRBJ2-1; clone size: few; CDR3 protein: CASSASVSSYNEQFF
V gene: TRBV29-1; J gene: TRBJ1-3; clone size: many; CDR3 protein: CSVEDPYTSGNTIYF
V gene: TRBV7-6; J gene: TRBJ2-3; clone size: many; CDR3 protein: CASSLDRMVNTQYF
V gene: TRBV10-1; J gene: TRBJ2-1; clone size: NA; CDR3 protein: CASSGALDGVQFF
V gene: TRBV12-5; J gene: TRBJ1-1; clone size: NA; CDR3 protein: CATGVSDTEAFF
V gene: TRBV20-1; J gene: TRBJ1-5; clone size: many; CDR3 protein: CSARDPVRDWQPQHF
V gene: TRBV28; J gene: TRBJ1-4; clone size: few; CDR3 protein: CASSRDRGTEKLFF
V gene: TRBV7-2; J gene: TRBJ1-4; clone size: NA; CDR3 protein: CASSRGQGRIEKLFF
V gene: TRBV2; J gene: TRBJ2-6; clone size: few; CDR3 protein: CASSALGGANVLTF
V gene: TRBV5-1; J gene: TRBJ2-7; clone size: NA; CDR3 protein: CASSLVVDLSYEQYF